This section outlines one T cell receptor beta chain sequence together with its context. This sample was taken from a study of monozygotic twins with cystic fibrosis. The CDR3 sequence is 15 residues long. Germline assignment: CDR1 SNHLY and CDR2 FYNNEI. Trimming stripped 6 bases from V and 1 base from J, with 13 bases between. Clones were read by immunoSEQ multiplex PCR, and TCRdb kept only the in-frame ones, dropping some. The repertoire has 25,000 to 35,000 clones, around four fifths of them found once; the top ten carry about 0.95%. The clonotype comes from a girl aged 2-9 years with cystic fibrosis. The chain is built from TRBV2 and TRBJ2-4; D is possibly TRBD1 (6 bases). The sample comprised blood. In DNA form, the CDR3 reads TGTGCCAGCAGCAAAGACAGGTTGGCCAAAAACATTCAGTACTTC. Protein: CASSKDRLAKNIQYF.